These 9 T cell receptor beta chains were sequenced from one sample in a study of blood T cell repertoires in COVID-19. The data were produced by immunoSEQ multiplex PCR, yet TCRdb's version contains in-frame clones alone and is incomplete. This sample yields about 200,000 clones, of which about 83% are seen a single time; nearly 5% belongs to the top ten. Sequences were obtained from PBMCs or T cells enriched from blood (not recorded which). These receptors all stem from a woman aged 50 to 60 who had been exposed to COVID-19.

The chain employs TRBV2 and TRBJ2-2, with a tentative D call TRBD2 (5 bases). The ends were cut back, 5 bases at V and 7 bases at J, with 14 bases in the middle. The CDR3 consists of 14 residues. Germline CDR1 is SNHLY and CDR2 is FYNNEI. The CDR3 here is CASSFYGDYGELFF. As DNA, the CDR3 is TGTGCCAGCAGTTTTTATGGTGACTACGGGGAGCTGTTTTTT.

The chain links TRBV9 to TRBJ2-4; TRBD1 aligns across 9 bases. The germline V gene encodes CDR1 SGDLS and CDR2 YYNGEE. V was pared by 0 bases and J by 2 bases, with 6 bases of the junction left unmatched. This CDR3 contains 17 residues. This CDR3 is CASSVDGTGNPKNIQYF. The CDR3 DNA is TGTGCCAGCAGCGTAGATGGGACAGGGAACCCCAAAAACATTCAGTACTTC.

The chain links TRBV5-5 to TRBJ1-2, with 9 bases that match TRBD1. In germline, CDR1 is SGHKS, CDR2 YYEKEE (reference sequence). CDR3 length equals 17 residues. V trimming: 4 bases; J trimming: 7 bases; junction bases outside the gene matches: 17. CDR3 coding DNA: TGTGCCAGCAGCCGAACAATACAGGGGGCGTCGTTGGGTGGCTACACCTTC. This translates into CASSRTIQGASLGGYTF. Full variable domain (missing parts from reference TRBV5-5 and TRBJ1-2): DAGVTQSPTHLIKTRGQQVTLRCSPISGHKSVSWYQQVLGQGPQFIFQYYEKEERGRGNFPDRFSARQFPNYSSELNVNALLLGDSALYLCASSRTIQGASLGGYTFGSGTRLTVV.

The chain is built from TRBV3-1 (or the pseudogene TRBV3-2) and TRBJ1-4, with TRBD1 identical over 8 bases. Losses at the gene ends were 0 bases for V and 9 bases for J; bases not matched to a gene: 9. The V gene's germline CDR1 is LGHDT and CDR2 YNNKEL (reference sequence). The length of the CDR3 is 16 residues. In nucleotides, the CDR3 is TGTGCCAGCAGCCAAGAGTCTTTCGGACAGGGCAAAAAACTGTTTTTT. This encodes CASSQESFGQGKKLFF.

This chain links TRBV28 with TRBJ2-2, with 7 bases matching TRBD1. V lost 8 bases to trimming and J lost 4 bases; unmatched junction nucleotides: 13. This CDR3 contains 16 residues. Looked up from germline, CDR1 is MDHEN and CDR2 is SYDVKM. The DNA of the CDR3 is TGTGCCAGCGAGGGGGCGTCGGAATCGGGCACCGGGGAGCTGTTTTTT. Translated: CASEGASESGTGELFF.

Here the CDR3 reads CASGWTSGTDTQYF. CDR3 coding DNA: TGTGCCAGCGGTTGGACTAGCGGCACAGATACGCAGTATTTT. The chain combines TRBV6-5 with TRBJ2-3; 9 nucleotides align to TRBD2. CDR3 size: 14 residues. Losses at the gene ends were 8 bases for V and 1 base for J; bases not matched to a gene: 4. Looked up from germline, CDR1 is MNHEY and CDR2 is SVGAGI.

In its sample, this clone was seen a few times. The chain employs TRBV7-2 and TRBJ1-1; D gene ambiguous. V gave up 8 bases and J gave up 5 bases, with 9 bases separating them. Germline CDR1 is SGHTA and CDR2 is FQGNSA. The CDR3 contains 11 residues. As DNA, the CDR3 is TGTGCCAGCGGCTATCGGACTGAAGCTTTCTTT. Protein: CASGYRTEAFF.

The sample holds one count of this clone. This chain links TRBV7-2 with TRBJ2-7; 10 bases line up with TRBD1. Germline CDR1 SGHTA, CDR2 FQGNSA. CDR3 length: 16 residues. Trimming removed 1 base from V and 2 bases from J; junction bases left unmatched: 5. CDR3 coding DNA: TGTGCCAGCAGCTTAGGGCTAGGGACAGGGGCCTACGAGCAGTACTTC. Its protein is CASSLGLGTGAYEQYF.

The chain uses TRBV18 and TRBJ1-1, with D uncertain. Trimming removed 2 bases at V and 0 bases at J, with 10 bases between. This CDR3 has 15 amino acids. Germline assignment: CDR1 KGHSH and CDR2 LQKENI. CDR3 sequence (DNA): TGTGCCAGCTCACCAAATAGCCTTATGAACACTGAAGCTTTCTTT. It yields the protein CASSPNSLMNTEAFF.